The following is a T cell receptor (beta chain) sequence with its context. In its sample, this clonotype was seen a few times. The clone's antigen remains unknown. Base qualities are not at hand, and no much larger clone is one base apart. Sequences SGHRS (CDR1) and YFSETQ (CDR2) are obtained from the germline V gene. V is pruned by 3 bases and J by 2 bases, leaving 7 bases of the junction without a gene match. The CDR3 covers 15 residues, taking in both the cysteine and the phenylalanine. The read is trimmed to its CDR3 DNA, 45 bases read in frame from base 1. The data are from a study of T-cell reconstitution after alpha-beta-depleted transplantation in children (dated by TCRdb to the mid-2010s). About the investigation overall: Using TCR repertoire profiling, the study quantitatively followed how T-cell immune reconstitution unfolded in children after TCRalphabeta/CD19-depleted allogeneic hematopoietic cell transplantation.

Receptor libraries were prepared by PCR. Sequencer: Illumina HiSeq 2500. TCR library preparation used molecular barcoding, with unique molecular identifiers applied to normalize quantification of the TCRbeta repertoire. TCRdb reworked the public reads: Q25 trimming with fastp, MiXCR clone assembly, productive beta chains retained. Every distinct CDR3 protein forms one entry, paired with its most common genes and DNA. The sample table records a few hundred thousand distinct CDR3 sequences; over 8% of these occur just once. The ten largest clones capture around 10% of the sample. The sequencing used PBMCs from the stem cell graft donor, collected from the stem cell graft. The chain is encoded by TRBV5-1 joined to TRBJ2-7; the central 8 bases match TRBD2. The sequence was collected from a human donor who donated a stem cell graft to a child with SCID. The nucleotide sequence is given as TGCGCCAGCAGCTCAGTAGCGGGGCCCACCTACGAGCAGTACTTC. Translation gives CASSSVAGPTYEQYF.